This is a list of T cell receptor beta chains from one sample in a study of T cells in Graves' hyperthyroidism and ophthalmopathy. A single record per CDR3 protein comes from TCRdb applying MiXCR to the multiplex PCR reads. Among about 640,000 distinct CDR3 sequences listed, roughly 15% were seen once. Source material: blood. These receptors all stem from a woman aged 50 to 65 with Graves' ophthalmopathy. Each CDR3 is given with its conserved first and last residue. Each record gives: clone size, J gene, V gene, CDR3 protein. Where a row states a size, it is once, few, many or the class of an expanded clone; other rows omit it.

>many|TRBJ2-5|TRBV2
CASSLGGGAPLETQYF
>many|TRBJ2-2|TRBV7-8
CASRNRGDTGELFF
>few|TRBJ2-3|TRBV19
CASTPRDRVTDTQYF
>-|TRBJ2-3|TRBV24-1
CATSDLTERADTQYF
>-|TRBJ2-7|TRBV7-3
CASSVGGTADSYEQYF
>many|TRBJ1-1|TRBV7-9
CASSLGPNMNTEAFF
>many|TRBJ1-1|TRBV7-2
CASSTRQFEAFF
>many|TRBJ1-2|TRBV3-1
CASSHLGTTHYGYTF
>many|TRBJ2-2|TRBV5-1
CASSSDGVVTGELFF
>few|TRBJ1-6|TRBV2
CASRLTGLNSPLHF
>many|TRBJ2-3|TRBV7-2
CASSLGQGAPVSDTQYF
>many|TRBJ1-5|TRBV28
CASSLLGWNNQPQHF
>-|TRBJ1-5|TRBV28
CASSFHGQNNQPQHF
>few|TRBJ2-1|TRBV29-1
CSAQGDRSYNEQFF
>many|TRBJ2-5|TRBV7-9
CASSLSGEKTQYF
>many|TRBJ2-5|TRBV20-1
CSARAAQGLARETQYF
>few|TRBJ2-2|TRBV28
CASSSPAGDTGELFF
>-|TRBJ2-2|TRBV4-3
CASSQVMNTGELVF
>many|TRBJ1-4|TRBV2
CASSEQGSEKLFF
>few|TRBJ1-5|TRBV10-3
CAISESMGDGQPQHF
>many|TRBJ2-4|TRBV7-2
CASSLSRTSGAKNIQYF
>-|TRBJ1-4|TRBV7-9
CASSARDRAEKLFF
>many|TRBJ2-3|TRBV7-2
CASSLARRSDTQYF
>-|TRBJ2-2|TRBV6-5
CASSYRDTGELFF
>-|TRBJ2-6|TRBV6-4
CASSDHYRESGANVLTF
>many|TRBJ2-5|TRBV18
CASSPLGLAGAGETQYF
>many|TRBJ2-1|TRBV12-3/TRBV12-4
CASSFTSGPYNEQFF
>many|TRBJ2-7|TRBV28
CASSFSRTGVEQYF
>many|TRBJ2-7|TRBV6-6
CASSYTPAREQYF